This TCR beta chain was observed in a study of blood T cell repertoires in COVID-19. Study-level background: COVID-19 samples from acute and convalescent phases originated in the United States, Italy and Spain. The cDNA or gDNA used as material had been derived from T cells, B-cell-depleted T cells, or PBMCs.

Original processing notes: Amplification from reference gene primers served as the basis for estimated nucleated cell counts. TCRdb's copy holds only in-frame clones and misses some; the assay was immunoSEQ multiplex PCR. V and J calls plus clone size are reproduced from that table; the DNA served to infer D and trimming. The sample has fewer than 300,000 clones, 84% seen once. A single count supports this clone. Seattle cases were enrolled at active infection and followed longitudinally. The CDR3 loop spans 13 amino acids. Germline V lookup: CDR1 SNHLY, CDR2 FYNNEI. V gave up 5 bases and J gave up 0 bases, with 7 bases separating them.

The chain carries TRBV2 and TRBJ2-5; the D gene is possibly TRBD1 (6 bases). The sample was peripheral blood. The receptor was derived from a human donor with COVID-19, enrolled during active disease. The donor label of this sample is uncertain. CDR3 coding DNA: TGTGCCAGCAGTTGGGACAACCAAGAGACCCAGTACTTC. Its translation: CASSWDNQETQYF.